The 32 T cell receptor beta chains in this list originate from one sample, sequenced in a study of neurological immune-mediated disorders. Time point in this sample: technical triplicate 2. In TCRdb, the 5' RACE reads were re-called with MiXCR into one record per CDR3 protein. The sample contains around 56,000 distinct CDR3 sequences, under 30% of which appear only once. The sequencing input was PBMCs. These receptors originate from a man in his sixties with HTLV-1-associated myelopathy (HAM/TSP).

This clonotype was counted between two and nine times. This chain links TRBV5-5 with TRBJ2-7; 7 bases line up with TRBD2. The junction had 14 bases not matched to a gene; V was cut back by 5 bases and J by 6 bases. Germline V gives CDR1 SGHKS, CDR2 YYEKEE (reference sequence). The CDR3 is 15 amino acids. CDR3 coding DNA: TGTGCCAGCAGTCTCCGACTAGCCTCCTCTGTCGAGCAGTACTTC. Amino acids: CASSLRLASSVEQYF.

The V and J genes are TRBV5-1 and TRBJ1-4; 8 positions match TRBD1. With 4 bases clipped from V and 3 bases from J, the junction kept 5 bases outside the gene matches. Germline-derived CDR1 and CDR2 are SGHRS and YFSETQ. This CDR3 has 15 amino acids. The CDR3 DNA reads TGCGCCAGCAGCCCGGACAGGGCTTCTAATGAAAAACTGTTTTTT. Translating gives CASSPDRASNEKLFF.

This sequence joins TRBV2 and TRBJ2-5; 12 bases are a match to TRBD2. CDR1 and CDR2 (germline): SNHLY, FYNNEI. J was trimmed by 2 bases and V by 9 bases; bases with no gene match: 4. The CDR3 has 14 residues. The CDR3 loop reads CASRTSGAQETQYF. CDR3 nucleotides: TGTGCCAGTAGGACTAGCGGGGCGCAAGAGACCCAGTACTTC.

The chain joins TRBV6-1 to TRBJ1-4; D gene uncertain. Trimming cost V 7 bases and J 7 bases, with 13 bases left between them. This CDR3 is built from 13 residues. Per the germline V gene, CDR1 is MNHNS and CDR2 is SASEGT. The CDR3 here is CASTAGLSEKLFF. Here the CDR3 DNA reads TGTGCCAGCACGGCGGGGTTGAGTGAAAAACTGTTTTTT.

This clonotype was found many times. The chain combines TRBV20-1 with TRBJ2-5, with a weak D call TRBD2 (6 bases). V dropped 4 bases and J dropped 2 bases, with 14 bases sitting between them. Germline assignment: CDR1 DFQATT and CDR2 SNEGSKA (reference sequence). The CDR3 is 14 residues long. The CDR3 sequence is CSANYREKQETQYF. As DNA, the CDR3 is TGCAGTGCTAACTACCGGGAGAAGCAAGAGACCCAGTACTTC.

This clonotype was recorded at least ten times. CDR3: CASSPLQGARETQYF. The CDR3 DNA follows: TGCGCCAGCAGCCCACTGCAGGGGGCGAGAGAGACCCAGTACTTC. This chain links TRBV5-1 with TRBJ2-5; 8 positions match TRBD1. J gave up 4 bases and V 4 bases, and 9 bases lay outside the gene matches. This CDR3 has 15 amino acids. In germline, CDR1 is SGHRS, CDR2 YFSETQ.

The chain joins TRBV5-1 to TRBJ2-1; a possible D gene is TRBD2 (5 bases). V lost 0 bases and J lost 0, with 13 bases in between. The CDR3 has 17 residues. Germline assignment: CDR1 SGHRS and CDR2 YFSETQ. The CDR3 here is CASSLGAGSSSYNEQFF. DNA for the CDR3: TGCGCCAGCAGCTTGGGGGCGGGTTCAAGCTCCTACAATGAGCAGTTCTTC.

This clonotype was seen many times. This chain connects TRBV14 to TRBJ1-1, with TRBD1 matching 7 bases. The CDR3 totals 14 residues. V was clipped by 4 bases and J by 5 bases; unmatched bases: 7. CDR1 and CDR2 (germline): SGHDN, FVKESK. Written as DNA, the CDR3 is TGTGCCAGCAGCCCGACCAGGGGGAGGACTGAAGCTTTCTTT. Encoded protein: CASSPTRGRTEAFF. Using reference TRBV14 and TRBJ1-1 for the parts outside the CDR3, the full variable domain is EAGVTQFPSHSVIEKGQTVTLRCDPISGHDNLYWYRRVMGKEIKFLLHFVKESKQDESGMPNNRFLAERTGGTYSTLKVQPAELEDSGVYFCASSPTRGRTEAFFGQGTRLTVV.

This clonotype was picked up many times. The chain joins TRBV5-1 to TRBJ2-7; D ambiguous. V gave up 9 bases and J gave up 5 bases, with 21 bases separating them. This CDR3 contains 14 residues. Germline CDR1 reads SGHRS; CDR2 reads YFSETQ. CDR3 nucleotides: TGCGCCACTAGGCCTCGGGCCGGGCACGACGAGCAGTACTTC. Its protein is CATRPRAGHDEQYF.

This clonotype was seen many times. The gene calls are TRBV27 and TRBJ2-7, with D perhaps given as TRBD1 or TRBD2 (5 bases each). Trimming stripped 0 bases from V and 4 bases from J, with 16 bases between. CDR3 length: 16 amino acids. Germline V gene sequence: CDR1 MNHEY, CDR2 SMNVEV (reference sequence). Written as DNA, the CDR3 is TGTGCCAGCAGTTTATCGTTGGGCCCCGAGGGGTACGAGCAGTACTTC. Translating it yields CASSLSLGPEGYEQYF.

The chain recombines TRBV20-1 with TRBJ2-2; 7 bases align to TRBD2. The CDR3 sequence is 17 residues long. The V gene end was trimmed by 0 bases and the J gene end by 3 bases; junction bases not matched to a gene: 10. CDR1 and CDR2 (germline): DFQATT, SNEGSKA (reference sequence). CDR3 in amino acids: CSARDDGASGYTGELFF. The CDR3 DNA sequence: TGCAGTGCTAGAGATGACGGAGCTAGCGGCTACACCGGGGAGCTGTTTTTT.

The chain is built from TRBV29-1 and TRBJ2-3; 8 bases map to TRBD1. CDR1 and CDR2 from the germline V gene are SQVTM and ANQGSEA. V was clipped by 5 bases and J by 5 bases; unmatched bases: 6. The CDR3 is 13 residues long. Written as DNA, the CDR3 is TGCAGCGTTCTCAGGGGGCGGAGAGATACGCAGTATTTT. It translates to CSVLRGRRDTQYF.

Only a few counts were recorded for this clonotype. The chain carries TRBV3-1 and TRBJ2-5; TRBD2 matches 8 bases. CDR1 is LGHDT and CDR2 is YNNKEL in the germline V gene (reference sequence). The trim removed 1 base at V and 5 bases at J, leaving 6 bases unmatched. The CDR3 sequence is 15 residues long. The CDR3 spells CASSQGIAGGETQYF. CDR3 nucleotide sequence: TGTGCCAGCAGCCAAGGTATCGCGGGAGGCGAGACCCAGTACTTC.

Worth noting for this clonotype: A much larger clone is a single base away; this may be a read error. This chain links TRBV12-3 or TRBV12-4 with TRBJ2-4; no reliable D call. This CDR3 contains 14 residues. CDR3 amino acids: CSSRLSLSKNIQYF. In DNA, the CDR3 is TGTTCCAGCAGACTCTCCCTGTCAAAAAACATTCAGTACTTC.

This clonotype was observed many times. This chain joins TRBV5-6 and TRBJ2-5; 11 bases align to TRBD1. V was clipped by 2 bases and J by 2 bases; unmatched bases: 2. Germline V gene data show CDR1 as SGHDT and CDR2 as YYEEEE. This CDR3 contains 15 residues. The DNA for the CDR3 is TGTGCCAGCAGCTTCGGGGACAGGGGGCAAGAGACCCAGTACTTC. It translates to CASSFGDRGQETQYF.

The chain links TRBV3-1 to TRBJ2-1; the D call may be TRBD1 or TRBD2 (5 bases each). Trimming left V 4 bases short and J 2 bases short, with 12 bases between. CDR1 and CDR2 (germline): LGHDT, YNNKEL (reference sequence). There are 15 residues in the CDR3. This CDR3 is CASSPPGTAYNEQFF. The DNA for the CDR3 is TGTGCCAGCAGCCCCCCCGGGACGGCCTACAATGAGCAGTTCTTC.

The rearrangement joins TRBV7-9 to TRBJ1-1; D is possibly TRBD1 (6 bases). The CDR3 covers 15 residues. From germline, CDR1 is SEHNR and CDR2 FQNEAQ (reference sequence). V lost 4 bases to trimming and J lost 4 bases, with 16 bases between them. CDR3 DNA sequence: TGTGCCAGCAGCTGGGGGAAAGGGGGGAGCACTGAAGCTTTCTTT. Translating gives CASSWGKGGSTEAFF. Based on the CDR3 plus reference TRBV7-9 and TRBJ1-1, the full variable domain is DTGVSQNPRHKITKRGQNVTFRCDPISEHNRLYWYRQTLGQGPEFLTYFQNEAQLEKSRLLSDRFSAERPKGSFSTLEIQRTEQGDSAMYLCASSWGKGGSTEAFFGQGTRLTVV.

This clonotype was found many times. The rearrangement joins TRBV7-9 to TRBJ2-3, with a weak D call TRBD1 (6 bases). This CDR3 is built from 15 residues. Trimming pared 3 bases from V and 2 bases from J, leaving 12 bases between. Germline loops: CDR1 SEHNR, CDR2 FQNEAQ (reference sequence). Here the CDR3 reads CASSFSTGTTDTQYF. CDR3 sequence (DNA): TGTGCCAGCAGCTTTTCTACAGGGACCACAGATACGCAGTATTTT.

The rearrangement links TRBV5-1 to TRBJ1-1; 8 bases line up with TRBD1. V lost 0 bases to trimming and J lost 7 bases; unmatched junction nucleotides: 2. The germline CDR1 and CDR2 sequences are SGHRS and YFSETQ. This CDR3 is 13 amino acids long. For the CDR3, the DNA is TGCGCCAGCAGCTTGGGACAGGGGTATGAAGCTTTCTTT. Its translation is CASSLGQGYEAFF.

This clonotype was counted ten times or more. J is TRBJ1-6 and V is TRBV9, with no clear D. This CDR3 spans 16 amino acids. Germline-derived CDR1 and CDR2 are SGDLS and YYNGEE. Trimming cost V 1 base and J 5 bases, with 13 bases left between them. CDR3: CASSVKATVNNSPLHF. In DNA form, the CDR3 reads TGTGCCAGCAGCGTAAAAGCTACGGTGAATAATTCACCCCTCCACTTT.

The table lists this clonotype with many counts. The chain recombines TRBV3-1 with TRBJ2-5; D is uncertain. There are 12 residues in the CDR3. V lost 1 base and J 5 bases, leaving 5 bases between the germline ends. Per germline, CDR1 LGHDT and CDR2 YNNKEL (reference sequence). The CDR3 protein is CASSQVAETQYF. CDR3 nucleotides: TGTGCCAGCAGCCAAGTTGCCGAGACCCAGTACTTC.

This clonotype was seen at least ten times. The V call is TRBV11-3, the J call TRBJ2-1; 7 bases agree with TRBD2. The germline gives CDR1 SGHNT, CDR2 YENEEA. With V trimmed by 1 base and J by 8 bases, 8 bases remained unmatched. CDR3 length: 15 amino acids. The CDR3 is CASSLVRGRAHEQFF. As DNA, the CDR3 is TGTGCCAGCAGCTTAGTGCGGGGGAGGGCCCATGAGCAGTTCTTC.

This clonotype was detected many times. The chain carries TRBV5-1 and TRBJ2-4, with D possibly matching TRBD1 (6 bases). The CDR3 length is 15 residues. Germline V CDR1 and CDR2: SGHRS, YFSETQ. V was pared by 5 bases and J by 3 bases, with 15 bases between. The CDR3 bases are TGCGCCAGCAGTCCAGGGGTGACGGGCAAAAACATTCAGTACTTC. It encodes CASSPGVTGKNIQYF. Full variable domain (remainder filled in from reference TRBV5-1 and TRBJ2-4): KAGVTQTPRYLIKTRGQQVTLSCSPISGHRSVSWYQQTPGQGLQFLFEYFSETQRNKGNFPGRFSGRQFSNSRSEMNVSTLELGDSALYLCASSPGVTGKNIQYFGAGTRLSVL.

This clonotype was recorded a few times. CDR3 sequence: CASSLAVGGNYGYTF. The CDR3 DNA follows: TGCGCCAGCAGCTTGGCGGTCGGTGGGAACTATGGCTACACCTTC. The chain joins TRBV5-1 to TRBJ1-2; no reliable D call. This CDR3 has 15 residues. Germline V lookup: CDR1 SGHRS, CDR2 YFSETQ. V dropped 0 bases and J dropped 2 bases, with 11 bases sitting between them.

The chain joins TRBV18 to TRBJ2-6; the D gene is possibly TRBD1 (6 bases). In germline, CDR1 is KGHSH, CDR2 LQKENI. The CDR3 contains 15 residues. V lost 4 bases and J lost 4, with 11 bases in between. The CDR3 region is CASSLVGAGANVLTF. DNA for the CDR3: TGTGCCAGCTCACTGGTGGGGGCCGGGGCCAACGTCCTGACTTTC.

This clonotype was counted at least ten times. This chain links TRBV5-1 with TRBJ2-2, with 12 bases matching TRBD2. Losses at the gene ends were 4 bases for V and 7 bases for J; bases not matched to a gene: 8. The CDR3 has 16 amino acids. In germline, CDR1 is SGHRS, CDR2 YFSETQ. Written as DNA, the CDR3 is TGCGCCAGCAGCCGGACTAGCGGGAATCGGGTCGGGGAGCTGTTTTTT. Translating it yields CASSRTSGNRVGELFF. Based on the CDR3 plus reference TRBV5-1 and TRBJ2-2, the full variable domain is KAGVTQTPRYLIKTRGQQVTLSCSPISGHRSVSWYQQTPGQGLQFLFEYFSETQRNKGNFPGRFSGRQFSNSRSEMNVSTLELGDSALYLCASSRTSGNRVGELFFGEGSRLTVL.

Points on this clonotype: This CDR3 fails to terminate in the conserved phenylalanine or tryptophan, so it likely reflects a read error. This sequence joins TRBV20-1 and TRBJ2-7; 8 nucleotides match TRBD2. The CDR3 totals 16 residues. V trimming: 6 bases; J trimming: 4 bases; junction bases outside the gene matches: 17. Germline CDR1 is DFQATT and CDR2 is SNEGSKA (reference sequence). The DNA for the CDR3 is TGCAGTGCGCTCTCGGCCGAGGCGGGAGGAGTTTACGAGCAGTACTTG. Encoded protein: CSALSAEAGGVYEQYL.

In this sample, this clonotype turned up many times. The chain joins TRBV20-1 to TRBJ1-5; D is uncertain. CDR3 length: 13 residues. Germline lookup yields CDR1 DFQATT and CDR2 SNEGSKA (reference sequence). V lost 6 bases and J 2 bases, leaving 11 bases between the germline ends. The DNA for the CDR3 is TGCAGTGCCTCGGGAGCTGGCAATCAGCCCCAGCATTTT. Its protein product is CSASGAGNQPQHF.

Many counts were recorded for this clonotype. V is TRBV4-1 and J is TRBJ2-1, with TRBD2 matching 8 bases. The CDR3 runs 15 residues. CDR1 is MGHRA, CDR2 YSYEKL, per germline. V lost 0 bases, J lost 4 bases, and 2 bases stayed unmatched. The CDR3 region has the DNA TGCGCCAGCAGCCAAGATGCGGGGGGTTACAATGAGCAGTTCTTC. It yields the protein CASSQDAGGYNEQFF.

This clonotype was detected ten times or more. The J gene is TRBJ1-5, the V gene TRBV6-1, with D possibly TRBD1 on 6 matching bases. The V end was cut by 3 bases, the J end by 5 bases, with 11 bases between. This CDR3 spans 14 amino acids. The V gene's germline CDR1 is MNHNS and CDR2 SASEGT. CDR3 coding DNA: TGTGCCAGCAGTGAGGTGGGGGCGCATCAGCCCCAGCATTTT. It encodes CASSEVGAHQPQHF.

This clonotype was counted many times. This sequence joins TRBV20-1 and TRBJ2-1, with D possibly being TRBD1 or TRBD2 (5 bases each). Trimming took off 1 base at V and 11 bases at J, with 12 bases between the two ends. This CDR3 is 12 amino acids long. Germline V gene lookup returns CDR1 DFQATT and CDR2 SNEGSKA (reference sequence). The CDR3: CSARAPGPQQFF. Written as DNA, the CDR3 is TGCAGTGCTAGAGCCCCGGGACCTCAGCAGTTCTTC.

The V call is TRBV7-2, the J call TRBJ2-1; D might be TRBD1 (6 bases). The CDR3 spans 14 residues. Deletions cut 5 bases from V and 6 bases from J, with 14 bases between. The germline V gene encodes CDR1 SGHTA and CDR2 FQGNSA. The CDR3 DNA sequence: TGTGCCAGCAGCCGTCAGGGCAGGGGCAATGAGCAGTTCTTC. Translation: CASSRQGRGNEQFF.